Shown below are 28 T cell receptor beta chains from a single sample sequenced in a study of CD8+ T cells in alopecia areata listed by TCRdb under 2018. Taken with the paper, the label for time point translates to: about 4 weeks on oral tofacitinib. This specimen's treatment or condition label, per the study, means: oral pan-JAK inhibitor, 5-10 mg twice daily. Libraries were constructed by the immunoSEQ multiplex PCR assay. To provide template for TCR sequencing, every sample had RNA extracted and reverse transcribed into cDNA. Entries here come from immuneACCESS through TCRdb and include only in-frame sequences with V and J called. Some clones fail to appear in such tables; in the studies checked, an unresolved V gene covers under half of the shortfall, and the cause of the remainder is unknown. Recorded for this sample are 200,000 to 250,000 clones; about 50% of them occurred a single time. Roughly 1.6% of the sample lies in the top ten.

Sequencing used CD4+ T cells sorted from blood, obtained at week 4, from a patient treated with tofacitinib. The receptors here all came from a human donor with alopecia areata.

A few counts support this clone. Here the CDR3 reads CASSLRERNTEAFF. The CDR3 DNA sequence: TGTGCCAGCAGCTTAAGGGAAAGGAACACTGAAGCTTTCTTT. This sequence joins TRBV7-2 and TRBJ1-1; D not certain. There are 14 residues in the CDR3. Germline V gene lookup returns CDR1 SGHTA and CDR2 FQGNSA. V lost 2 bases to trimming and J lost 1 base, with 8 bases between them.

The rearrangement uses TRBV10-3 and TRBJ2-1; D could derive from TRBD1 or TRBD2 (6 bases each). Between the trimmed V and J ends, which lost 0 bases and 5 bases, there was a span of 11 bases. Germline V gene sequence: CDR1 ENHRY, CDR2 SYGVKD. The CDR3 covers 15 residues. CDR3 nucleotide sequence: TGTGCCATCAGTGAGTCGAGAGGGGGGAACAATGAGCAGTTCTTC. Protein: CAISESRGGNNEQFF.

This CDR3 reads CSVLGLTEAFF. The CDR3 nucleotides read TGCAGCGTCTTGGGCCTAACTGAAGCTTTCTTT. The V gene is TRBV29-1, the J gene TRBJ1-1; D gene uncertain. In germline, CDR1 is SQVTM, CDR2 ANQGSEA. This CDR3 spans 11 amino acids. Trimming took 6 bases from V and 5 from J, leaving 10 bases between them.

This clone was recorded many times. The chain is built from TRBV6-6 and TRBJ2-3; D is undetermined. CDR1 is MNHNY and CDR2 is SVGAGI in the germline V gene (reference sequence). The V end was cut by 5 bases, the J end by 1 base, with 13 bases between. The CDR3 runs to 15 residues. The CDR3 DNA is TGTGCCAGCAGTACCCCCAGATCGGGCACAGATACGCAGTATTTT. This translates into CASSTPRSGTDTQYF.

This sequence joins TRBV25-1 and TRBJ2-1; no clear D gene. With 7 bases removed from V and 12 bases from J, the gap between germline ends came to 16 bases. CDR3 size: 12 residues. The V gene's germline CDR1 is MGHDK and CDR2 SYGVNS. The CDR3 spells CASTTQSGVQFF. CDR3 nucleotides: TGTGCCAGCACCACACAATCTGGGGTGCAGTTCTTC.

The J gene is TRBJ2-1, the V gene TRBV7-2, with unresolved D. Germline V gives CDR1 SGHTA, CDR2 FQGNSA. The CDR3 is made up of 13 amino acids. Trimming stripped 5 bases from V and 6 bases from J, with 11 bases between. CDR3 nucleotides: TGTGCCAGCAGCCCCACAATCTCCAATGAGCAGTTCTTC. Translated: CASSPTISNEQFF.

The J gene is TRBJ2-1, the V gene TRBV5-6; D gene uncertain. Germline CDR1 and CDR2: SGHDT and YYEEEE. Trimming took 6 bases from V and 0 from J, leaving 13 bases between them. The CDR3 has 15 amino acids. CDR3 DNA sequence: TGTGCCAGCAACGAAGAGTTGAGCTCCTACAATGAGCAGTTCTTC. Protein: CASNEELSSYNEQFF.

Here the CDR3 reads CASSMGVGVAFF. As DNA, the CDR3 is TGTGCCAGCAGTATGGGCGTCGGGGTAGCTTTCTTT. The chain employs TRBV7-9 and TRBJ1-1; the D is unclear. The V gene's germline CDR1 is SEHNR and CDR2 FQNEAQ (reference sequence). The CDR3 runs 12 residues. V lost 6 bases to trimming and J lost 10 bases, with 15 bases between them.

A word on this clone: One junction end does not reproduce the germline sequence, and a read error may be involved. V usage is TRBV29-1 and J usage is TRBJ1-1; D may be TRBD1 (6 bases). Germline V gives CDR1 SQVTM, CDR2 ANQGSEA. There are 15 residues in the CDR3. Here the CDR3 reads CSARWGPQLVTEASF. The CDR3 DNA follows: TGCAGCGCTCGGTGGGGGCCCCAATTGGTGACTGAAGCTTCCTTT.

The chain is built from TRBV29-1 and TRBJ1-1; TRBD1 might be the D (6 bases). Trimming left V 2 bases short and J 7 bases short, with 23 bases between. Germline V CDR1 and CDR2: SQVTM, ANQGSEA. The CDR3 totals 16 residues. CDR3: CSVEIERVGGLGEAFF. In DNA form, the CDR3 reads TGCAGCGTTGAAATTGAGCGCGTCGGGGGGCTTGGTGAAGCTTTCTTT.

This rearrangement joins TRBV7-2 to TRBJ1-2; 10 nucleotides align to TRBD1. Germline CDR1 SGHTA, CDR2 FQGNSA. This CDR3 has 16 residues. Trimming at V came to 5 bases and at J to 7 bases, leaving 13 bases not matched to a gene. The CDR3 DNA follows: TGTGCCAGCAGCCTCCCCCGCGGGGACAGGGGACGTGGCTACACCTTC. As protein: CASSLPRGDRGRGYTF.

In its sample, this clone was seen once. J is TRBJ1-2 and V is TRBV29-1, with D unclear. Per germline, CDR1 SQVTM and CDR2 ANQGSEA. The V and J ends lost 1 base and 4 bases respectively, with 13 bases between them. The CDR3 spans 14 residues. In nucleotides, the CDR3 is TGCAGCGTTGAAGCCCCGGGGTCAGCCTATGGCTACACCTTC. Protein product: CSVEAPGSAYGYTF.

This clone was seen only a few times. The chain has TRBV12-5 and TRBJ2-3; D may match TRBD1 or TRBD2 (5 bases each). The V end was cut by 6 bases, the J end by 2 bases, with 15 bases between. Germline V lookup: CDR1 LGHNT, CDR2 FRNRAP. This CDR3 is built from 15 residues. Here the CDR3 reads CASGPGRGTTDTQYF. DNA of the CDR3: TGTGCTAGTGGCCCCGGGCGAGGGACCACAGATACGCAGTATTTT.

In its sample, this clone was seen once. Written as DNA, the CDR3 is TGCAGCGTTGATGGACCGGGAGCTTTCTTT. Amino acid sequence: CSVDGPGAFF. The chain employs TRBV29-1 and TRBJ1-1; D not certain. The CDR3 runs to 10 residues. V shed 3 bases and J shed 10 bases, with 9 bases lying between them. CDR1 is SQVTM and CDR2 is ANQGSEA in the germline V gene.

This clone turned up a few times. The chain recombines TRBV29-1 with TRBJ2-1; 9 bases fit TRBD2. Germline V gene sequence: CDR1 SQVTM, CDR2 ANQGSEA. Losses at the gene ends were 3 bases for V and 7 bases for J; bases not matched to a gene: 10. The CDR3 covers 15 residues. The CDR3: CSVEGRGGAANEQFF. CDR3 sequence (DNA): TGCAGCGTTGAGGGGCGGGGGGGCGCCGCTAATGAGCAGTTCTTC.

This clone was observed a handful of times. The chain employs TRBV6-5 and TRBJ1-5; 8 nucleotides match TRBD1. V shed 5 bases, J shed 5 bases, and the junction held 2 bases outside the gene matches. This CDR3 is built from 13 residues. CDR1 is MNHEY and CDR2 is SVGAGI in the germline V gene. The DNA for the CDR3 is TGTGCCAGCAGTCGGGACAGGTATCAGCCCCAGCATTTT. Translated: CASSRDRYQPQHF.

V gene TRBV4-3 combines with J gene TRBJ2-3; D remains unclear. This CDR3 contains 15 residues. Per the germline V gene, CDR1 is LGHNA and CDR2 is YSLEER. V shed 1 base and J shed 1 base, with 9 bases lying between them. The CDR3 is CASSQGFLGTDTQYF. The CDR3 DNA sequence: TGCGCCAGCAGCCAAGGTTTTCTAGGCACAGATACGCAGTATTTT.

This sequence joins TRBV14 and TRBJ1-2; D call uncertain. Trimming took 1 base from V and 4 from J, leaving 4 bases between them. This CDR3 is 12 amino acids long. Germline V gives CDR1 SGHDN, CDR2 FVKESK. CDR3 sequence: CASSQVGYGYTF. The CDR3, as DNA: TGTGCCAGCAGCCAAGTAGGCTATGGCTACACCTTC. Full variable domain (remainder filled in from reference TRBV14 and TRBJ1-2): EAGVTQFPSHSVIEKGQTVTLRCDPISGHDNLYWYRRVMGKEIKFLLHFVKESKQDESGMPNNRFLAERTGGTYSTLKVQPAELEDSGVYFCASSQVGYGYTFGSGTRLTVV.

This clone was picked up a small number of times. J is TRBJ1-2 and V is TRBV29-1; D is perhaps TRBD1 (5 bases). The CDR3 runs 11 residues. Germline V gene data show CDR1 as SQVTM and CDR2 as ANQGSEA. V was trimmed by 6 bases and J by 9 bases, leaving 14 bases between them. CDR3 sequence (DNA): TGCAGCGTGGATATCTCAGGGAGCTACACCTTC. Translated: CSVDISGSYTF.

The chain combines TRBV7-7 with TRBJ2-1, with D tentatively TRBD2 (6 bases). Germline V gives CDR1 SSHAT, CDR2 FNYEAQ (reference sequence). Deletions cut 1 base from V and 8 bases from J, with 15 bases between. This CDR3 comprises 15 residues. CDR3 sequence reads: CASSLVPSEDHEQFF. Written as DNA, the CDR3 is TGTGCCAGCAGCTTAGTCCCTAGCGAGGATCATGAGCAGTTCTTC.

This chain joins TRBV2 and TRBJ2-7; 8 bases line up with TRBD1. CDR3 length: 14 amino acids. The ends lost 6 bases at V and 5 bases at J; junction bases unmatched: 9. Germline CDR1 SNHLY, CDR2 FYNNEI. The CDR3 DNA reads TGTGCCAGCAGCGCGGAGACAGGGGCGCACGAGCAGTACTTC. It translates to CASSAETGAHEQYF. The variable domain in full, with the rest retrieved from reference TRBV2 and TRBJ2-7, is EPEVTQTPSHQVTQMGQEVILRCVPISNHLYFYWYRQILGQKVEFLVSFYNNEISEKSEIFDDQFSVERPDGSNFTLKIRSTKLEDSAMYFCASSAETGAHEQYFGPGTRLTVT.

The chain carries TRBV6-1 and TRBJ1-1; TRBD1 agrees at 11 bases. Germline V gene sequence: CDR1 MNHNS, CDR2 SASEGT. J was trimmed by 1 base and V by 4 bases; bases with no gene match: 5. CDR3 length: 16 residues. The CDR3: CASSGWTGGTNTEAFF. The CDR3 bases are TGTGCCAGCAGTGGTTGGACAGGGGGCACGAACACTGAAGCTTTCTTT.

The CDR3 DNA is TGTGCCAGCAGCCTCGGGCAGCTGAAGACCCAGTACTTC. It translates to CASSLGQLKTQYF. V and J are TRBV11-2 and TRBJ2-5, with D hard to call. V was pared by 5 bases and J by 6 bases, with 13 bases between. Germline values: CDR1 SGHAT, CDR2 FQNNGV. This CDR3 is 13 amino acids long. The complete variable domain, with remaining parts taken from reference TRBV11-2 and TRBJ2-5, reads EAGVAQSPRYKIIEKRQSVAFWCNPISGHATLYWYQQILGQGPKLLIQFQNNGVVDDSQLPKDRFSAERLKGVDSTLKIQPAKLEDSAVYLCASSLGQLKTQYFGPGTRLLVL.

The chain is built from TRBV29-1 and TRBJ1-2; D unclear. Between the trimmed V and J ends, which lost 2 bases and 2 bases, there was a span of 9 bases. The CDR3 contains 13 residues. Germline-derived CDR1 and CDR2 are SQVTM and ANQGSEA. This chain's CDR3 is CSVEPTENYGYTF. The CDR3 nucleotides read TGCAGCGTTGAACCCACAGAAAACTATGGCTACACCTTC. Looking up the rest from reference TRBV29-1 and TRBJ1-2 gives the full variable domain: SAVISQKPSRDICQRGTSLTIQCQVDSQVTMMFWYRQQPGQSLTLIATANQGSEATYESGFVIDKFPISRPNLTFSTLTVSNMSPEDSSIYLCSVEPTENYGYTFGSGTRLTVV.

This clone appeared a few times. The chain combines TRBV29-1 with TRBJ1-1, with a possible D match to TRBD1 (6 bases). CDR1 is SQVTM, CDR2 ANQGSEA, per germline. The CDR3 is 14 amino acids. Trimming pared 1 base from V and 0 bases from J, leaving 9 bases between. CDR3 bases: TGCAGCGTTGAAGTTCAGGGGATGAACACTGAAGCTTTCTTT. It is translated as CSVEVQGMNTEAFF.

This clone has just a few counts. This chain connects TRBV11-2 to TRBJ2-2, with D uncertain. The CDR3 totals 12 residues. Germline V gene lookup returns CDR1 SGHAT and CDR2 FQNNGV. Trimming removed 5 bases at V and 9 bases at J, with 10 bases between. CDR3 loop: CASSPLGWELFF. DNA of the CDR3: TGTGCCAGCAGCCCCCTGGGGTGGGAGCTGTTTTTT.

The gene calls are TRBV2 and TRBJ2-5; a possible D gene is TRBD2 (5 bases). Germline assignment: CDR1 SNHLY and CDR2 FYNNEI. The germline V and J ends were trimmed by 8 bases and 1 base, with 11 bases remaining between them. This CDR3 has 13 amino acids. The CDR3: CASALASQETQYF. CDR3 DNA: TGTGCCAGCGCTTTAGCGTCCCAAGAGACCCAGTACTTC.

The sample holds one count of this clone. The genes are TRBV4-1 and TRBJ2-2; D not certain. The CDR3 loop spans 14 amino acids. Germline CDR1 reads MGHRA; CDR2 reads YSYEKL. Trimming left V 1 base short and J 2 bases short, with 5 bases between. The CDR3 region has the DNA TGCGCCAGCAGCCAAGTACTAAACACCGGGGAGCTGTTTTTT. Residues: CASSQVLNTGELFF.